What follows are 21 T cell receptor beta chains derived from one specimen sequenced in a study of blood T cell repertoires in COVID-19. The repertoire was sequenced with immunoSEQ multiplex PCR; TCRdb's copy has only in-frame clones and lacks some. The profile shows approximately 170,000 clones, approximately 85% of them singletons. The source material was peripheral blood. The origin of the receptors is an older man with COVID-19, enrolled during active disease.

The V call is TRBV5-1, the J call TRBJ1-3; 7 positions match TRBD1. Germline CDR1 SGHRS, CDR2 YFSETQ. Trimming cost V 3 bases and J 0 bases; bases outside gene matches: 3. The CDR3 loop spans 15 amino acids. The CDR3, as DNA: TGCGCCAGCAGCTCCGACAGGGACTCTGGAAACACCATATATTTT. Encoded protein: CASSSDRDSGNTIYF.

The rearrangement uses TRBV28 and TRBJ2-5, with D tentatively TRBD1 (6 bases). This CDR3 comprises 14 residues. The V and J ends lost 5 bases and 0 bases respectively, with 10 bases between them. Germline CDR1 reads MDHEN; CDR2 reads SYDVKM. Written as DNA, the CDR3 is TGTGCCAGCAGTCCCGGACAGTACCAAGAGACCCAGTACTTC. Its translation: CASSPGQYQETQYF.

This rearrangement joins TRBV15 to TRBJ2-1; D is undetermined. Germline CDR1 is LNHNV and CDR2 is YYDKDF (reference sequence). V was shortened by 1 base and J by 6 bases, with 7 bases between the two germline ends. This CDR3 region has 13 residues. The CDR3, as DNA: TGTGCCACCAGCAGAGCTTGGGCCAATGAGCAGTTCTTC. Protein product: CATSRAWANEQFF. Full variable domain (outside the CDR3, taken from reference TRBV15 and TRBJ2-1): DAMVIQNPRYQVTQFGKPVTLSCSQTLNHNVMYWYQQKSSQAPKLLFHYYDKDFNNEADTPDNFQSRRPNTSFCFLDIRSPGLGDTAMYLCATSRAWANEQFFGPGTRLTVL.

The chain carries TRBV7-2 and TRBJ1-3, with 9 bases that match TRBD1. Per the germline V gene, CDR1 is SGHTA and CDR2 is FQGNSA. The CDR3 extends over 15 amino acids. V shed 5 bases, J shed 2 bases, and the junction held 4 bases outside the gene matches. The CDR3 region is CASSLRTGAGNTIYF. Here the CDR3 DNA reads TGTGCCAGCAGCCTCAGGACAGGGGCTGGAAACACCATATATTTT.

This chain joins TRBV7-9 and TRBJ1-5; D may be TRBD1 (5 bases). Germline CDR1 SEHNR, CDR2 FQNEAQ (reference sequence). V dropped 4 bases and J dropped 1 base, with 8 bases sitting between them. The CDR3 has 14 amino acids. CDR3 region: CASSSTASNQPQHF. The CDR3 DNA is TGTGCCAGCAGCTCGACAGCGAGCAATCAGCCCCAGCATTTT.

The J gene is TRBJ2-1, the V gene TRBV27; 9 nucleotides line up with TRBD1. Germline-derived CDR1 and CDR2 are MNHEY and SMNVEV (reference sequence). CDR3 size: 16 residues. V shed 5 bases and J 4 bases; nucleotides not matched to a gene: 9. For the CDR3, the DNA is TGTGCCAGCAGTCGACTCCGGGACAGGGTTTACAATGAGCAGTTCTTC. Amino acid sequence: CASSRLRDRVYNEQFF.

CDR3 in amino acids: CASSSSWANTEAFF. The CDR3 nucleotides are TGTGCCAGCAGCTCCTCCTGGGCGAACACTGAAGCTTTCTTT. This chain links TRBV7-2 with TRBJ1-1; D is ambiguous. Germline V gives CDR1 SGHTA, CDR2 FQGNSA. V lost 4 bases and J 1 base, leaving 10 bases between the germline ends. This CDR3 is built from 14 residues.

The chain joins TRBV18 to TRBJ2-3; 8 nucleotides align to TRBD1. Trimming cost V 4 bases and J 3 bases; bases outside gene matches: 3. The CDR3 is 14 amino acids. Germline CDR1 reads KGHSH; CDR2 reads LQKENI. The CDR3 spells CASSLGTGTDTQYF. The CDR3 DNA follows: TGTGCCAGCTCACTGGGGACAGGTACAGATACGCAGTATTTT.

The chain links TRBV6-2 or TRBV6-3 to TRBJ1-5; 8 positions match TRBD1. There are 15 residues in the CDR3. With 5 bases clipped from V and 3 bases from J, the junction kept 6 bases outside the gene matches. Germline-derived CDR1 and CDR2 are MNHEY and SVGEGT. The CDR3 coding sequence is TGTGCCAGCAGTGCGGGACAGGCCCTCAATCAGCCCCAGCATTTT. It translates to CASSAGQALNQPQHF.

V usage is TRBV6-6 and J usage is TRBJ2-7, with TRBD1 matching over 9 bases. Trimming removed 5 bases from V and 2 bases from J; junction bases left unmatched: 16. CDR1 MNHNY and CDR2 SVGAGI come from the germline V gene (reference sequence). CDR3 length: 18 amino acids. The CDR3 region is CASSPFSGTGKNPYEQYF. The CDR3 DNA sequence: TGTGCCAGCAGTCCGTTCTCCGGGACAGGGAAAAACCCCTACGAGCAGTACTTC.

The V and J genes are TRBV6-5 and TRBJ1-6; no clear D. Germline CDR1 is MNHEY and CDR2 is SVGAGI. There are 12 residues in the CDR3. With 5 bases removed from V and 8 bases from J, the gap between germline ends came to 7 bases. DNA for the CDR3: TGTGCCAGCAGTCAGGTGGATTCACCCCTCCACTTT. This gives the protein CASSQVDSPLHF.

The V and J genes are TRBV10-3 and TRBJ1-1; weak D call: TRBD1 (5 bases). CDR3 length equals 14 residues. The germline V gene has CDR1 ENHRY and CDR2 SYGVKD. Trimming shortened V by 4 bases and J by 5 bases, and 14 bases separated the two germline ends. This chain's CDR3 is CAISGLRVGTEAFF. CDR3 coding DNA: TGTGCCATCAGTGGGCTCAGGGTAGGGACTGAAGCTTTCTTT.

The chain links TRBV12-3 or TRBV12-4 to TRBJ1-2; possibly TRBD1 for D (6 bases). The CDR3 runs 13 residues. V gave up 7 bases and J gave up 5 bases, with 14 bases separating them. The CDR3 DNA reads as TGTGCCAGCACCCCGGGAGGGGGTTATGGCTACACCTTC. Protein sequence: CASTPGGGYGYTF.

This sequence joins TRBV5-1 and TRBJ2-1; D is possibly TRBD1 (5 bases). This CDR3 region has 14 residues. The V and J ends lost 0 bases and 8 bases respectively, with 12 bases between them. Germline V CDR1 and CDR2: SGHRS, YFSETQ. CDR3 in amino acids: CASSLDRLGYEQFF. CDR3 bases: TGCGCCAGCAGCTTGGACAGGTTAGGGTATGAGCAGTTCTTC.

V and J are TRBV19 and TRBJ1-1; D is unresolved. The ends were cut back, 3 bases at V and 3 bases at J, with 14 bases in the middle. Germline V gene lookup returns CDR1 LNHDA and CDR2 SQIVND (reference sequence). This CDR3 comprises 15 residues. CDR3 region: CASSIISWRDTEAFF. CDR3 in DNA: TGTGCCAGTAGTATTATCAGTTGGAGGGACACTGAAGCTTTCTTT.

The chain combines TRBV10-3 with TRBJ2-3; 8 bases map to TRBD2. J gave up 2 bases and V 7 bases, and 11 bases lay outside the gene matches. The CDR3 runs to 16 residues. Germline assignment: CDR1 ENHRY and CDR2 SYGVKD. The CDR3 region has the DNA TGTGCCATCATGCCCCAACAGCGGGGGACCACAGATACGCAGTATTTT. Protein product: CAIMPQQRGTTDTQYF.

The V gene is TRBV10-2, the J gene TRBJ2-2, with D possibly matching TRBD1 (6 bases). The CDR3 spans 14 residues. Germline CDR1 and CDR2: WSHSY and SAAADI. V was shortened by 3 bases and J by 4 bases, with 9 bases between the two germline ends. This CDR3 reads CASSDAGVTGELFF. The CDR3 DNA reads as TGCGCCAGCAGTGACGCAGGGGTCACCGGGGAGCTGTTTTTT.

The genes are TRBV29-1 and TRBJ2-3; D is possibly TRBD1 (6 bases). The V end was cut by 7 bases, the J end by 2 bases, with 16 bases between. The CDR3 contains 14 residues. CDR1 and CDR2 (germline): SQVTM, ANQGSEA. The CDR3 DNA follows: TGCAGCGCCGCAAGGGACACCGCCACAGATACGCAGTATTTT. Its translation is CSAARDTATDTQYF.

This sequence joins TRBV6-5 and TRBJ2-7; 9 bases line up with TRBD2. Germline lookup yields CDR1 MNHEY and CDR2 SVGAGI. The CDR3 totals 12 residues. The CDR3 DNA reads TGTGCATCCGGGACTAGCCCCTACGAGCAGTACTTC. It encodes CASGTSPYEQYF.

In this sample, this clone turned up once. This chain links TRBV2 with TRBJ1-4; D is perhaps TRBD1 (6 bases). The CDR3 is made up of 14 amino acids. Germline V lookup: CDR1 SNHLY, CDR2 FYNNEI. Trimming took off 6 bases at V and 6 bases at J, with 14 bases between the two ends. This chain's CDR3 is CASSLQGGYEKLFF. In DNA form, the CDR3 reads TGTGCCAGCAGCCTTCAAGGGGGATATGAAAAACTGTTTTTT.

The chain uses TRBV19 and TRBJ2-4; tentatively, D is TRBD1 (5 bases). This CDR3 contains 11 residues. From germline, CDR1 is LNHDA and CDR2 SQIVND (reference sequence). V was clipped by 1 base and J by 13 bases, with 8 bases between them. CDR3 residues: CASSIADKQYF. In DNA, the CDR3 is TGTGCCAGTAGTATAGCGGACAAACAGTACTTC.